This entry features one T cell receptor (beta chain) sequence. For TCRbeta, the library was prepared with unique molecular identifiers. TCRdb processed the PCR reads anew with MiXCR; each CDR3 protein has one entry. The top ten clones hold about a tenth of a sample with a few hundred thousand distinct CDR3 sequences, 9.5% to 10% of them seen once. This sample was included in a study of T-cell reconstitution after alpha-beta-depleted transplantation in children. The CDR3 extends over 15 amino acids. CDR1 and CDR2 (germline): MNHEY, SMNVEV (reference sequence). V lost 5 bases, J lost 5 bases, and 16 bases lay in between.

This chain links TRBV27 with TRBJ1-5; D remains ambiguous. The sequence came from a human donor who donated a stem cell graft to a child with SCID. The sample here was PBMCs from the stem cell graft donor, taken from the stem cell graft. CDR3 sequence reads: CASSHRAGADQPQHF. The CDR3 coding sequence is TGTGCCAGCAGTCACCGGGCGGGAGCGGATCAGCCCCAGCATTTT.